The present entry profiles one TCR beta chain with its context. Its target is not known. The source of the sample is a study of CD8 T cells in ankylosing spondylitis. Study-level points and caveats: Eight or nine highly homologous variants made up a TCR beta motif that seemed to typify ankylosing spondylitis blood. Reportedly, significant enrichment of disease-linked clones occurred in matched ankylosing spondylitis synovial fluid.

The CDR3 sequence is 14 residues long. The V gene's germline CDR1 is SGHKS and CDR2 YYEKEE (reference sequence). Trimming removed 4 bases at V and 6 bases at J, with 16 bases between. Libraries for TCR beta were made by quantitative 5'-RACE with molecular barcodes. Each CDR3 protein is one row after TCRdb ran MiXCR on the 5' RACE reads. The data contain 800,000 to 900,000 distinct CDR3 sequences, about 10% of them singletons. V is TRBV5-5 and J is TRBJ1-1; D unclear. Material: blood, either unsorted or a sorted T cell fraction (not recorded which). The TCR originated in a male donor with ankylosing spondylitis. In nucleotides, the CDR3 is TGTGCCAGCAGCCTGAAGGGCGGACCGTCTGAAGCTTTCTTT. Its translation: CASSLKGGPSEAFF.